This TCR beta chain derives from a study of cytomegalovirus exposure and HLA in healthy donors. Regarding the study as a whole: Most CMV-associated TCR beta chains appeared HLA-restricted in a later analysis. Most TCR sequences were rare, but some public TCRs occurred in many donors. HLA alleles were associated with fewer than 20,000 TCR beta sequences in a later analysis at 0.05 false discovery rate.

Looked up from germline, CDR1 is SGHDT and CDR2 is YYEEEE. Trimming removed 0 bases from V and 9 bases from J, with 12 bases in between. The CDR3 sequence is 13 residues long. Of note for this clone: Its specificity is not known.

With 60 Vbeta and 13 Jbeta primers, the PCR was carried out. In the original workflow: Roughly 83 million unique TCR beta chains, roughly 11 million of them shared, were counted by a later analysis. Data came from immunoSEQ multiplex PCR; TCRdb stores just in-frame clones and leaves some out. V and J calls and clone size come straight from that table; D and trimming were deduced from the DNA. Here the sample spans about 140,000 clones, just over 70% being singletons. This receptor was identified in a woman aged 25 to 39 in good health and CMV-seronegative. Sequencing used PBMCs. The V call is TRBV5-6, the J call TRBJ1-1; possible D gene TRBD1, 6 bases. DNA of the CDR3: TGTGCCAGCAGCTTGGACAGGGCCAGCAAAGCTTTCTTT. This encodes CASSLDRASKAFF.